What follows are 23 T cell receptor beta chains derived from one specimen sequenced in a study of vaccination effects on CD4 cells after COVID-19. After more than 8 days in culture, the CD4+ T cells were isolated. These TCRs are of unknown antigen specificity. TCRdb's copy holds only in-frame clones and misses some; the assay was immunoSEQ multiplex PCR. The profile shows about 46,000 clones, roughly four fifths of them singletons. The starting material was CD4+ T cells from PBMCs cultured without peptide, obtained before COVID-19 vaccination. The receptors were gathered from a human donor who had a prior SARS-CoV-2 infection.

The genes are TRBV4-1 and TRBJ2-3, with D perhaps matching TRBD1 (7 bases). CDR1 is MGHRA and CDR2 is YSYEKL in the germline V gene. This CDR3 has 17 amino acids. The germline V and J ends were trimmed by 1 base and 6 bases, with 20 bases remaining between them. CDR3 protein: CASSQAPSGRGVDTQYF. The CDR3 DNA is TGCGCCAGCAGCCAAGCACCGTCGGGCAGGGGGGTTGATACGCAGTATTTT.

This clone was picked up a small number of times. The rearrangement joins TRBV9 to TRBJ1-1; D call uncertain. The germline V and J ends were trimmed by 4 bases and 0 bases, with 10 bases remaining between them. The germline V gene encodes CDR1 SGDLS and CDR2 YYNGEE. The CDR3 consists of 14 residues. The CDR3 region has the DNA TGTGCCAGCAGCCCCCTCACGGTGAACACTGAAGCTTTCTTT. It yields the protein CASSPLTVNTEAFF.

This clone has a handful of counts. The chain recombines TRBV19 with TRBJ2-7; the match to TRBD1 covers 7 bases. Trimming took 6 bases from V and 0 from J; bases not matched to a gene: 5. Germline CDR1 reads LNHDA; CDR2 reads SQIVND (reference sequence). CDR3 length equals 14 residues. The CDR3 bases are TGTGCCAGTAGGGCGACAGGGAGCTCCTACGAGCAGTACTTC. Its translation is CASRATGSSYEQYF.

The rearrangement joins TRBV27 to TRBJ2-5, with 14 nucleotides matching TRBD2. From germline, CDR1 is MNHEY and CDR2 SMNVEV (reference sequence). The V segment lost 4 bases and the J segment 2 bases; nucleotides outside the gene matches: 12. This CDR3 region has 19 residues. For the CDR3, the DNA is TGTGCCAGCAGTTCAAGACTAGCGGGGGGGCCATTGAAACAAGAGACCCAGTACTTC. Translating it yields CASSSRLAGGPLKQETQYF.

J is TRBJ2-1 and V is TRBV12-5, with 9 bases that match TRBD2. The CDR3 runs to 15 residues. Trimming removed 0 bases from V and 5 bases from J; junction bases left unmatched: 2. CDR1 and CDR2 (germline): LGHNT, FRNRAP. This CDR3 is CASGLVSSGDNEQFF. The CDR3 coding sequence is TGTGCTAGTGGTTTGGTATCTAGCGGGGACAATGAGCAGTTCTTC. Together with reference TRBV12-5 and TRBJ2-1, the CDR3 gives the full variable domain: DARVTQTPRHKVTEMGQEVTMRCQPILGHNTVFWYRQTMMQGLELLAYFRNRAPLDDSGMPKDRFSAEMPDATLATLKIQPSEPRDSAVYFCASGLVSSGDNEQFFGPGTRLTVL.

V and J are TRBV30 and TRBJ1-1, with D tentatively TRBD1 (6 bases). The CDR3 extends over 17 amino acids. From germline, CDR1 is GTSNPN and CDR2 SVGIG (reference sequence). Trimming pared 4 bases from V and 0 bases from J, leaving 21 bases between. CDR3 sequence (DNA): TGTGCCTGGAAGGGGTTTAAAATTGGACAGCTGAACACTGAAGCTTTCTTT. As protein: CAWKGFKIGQLNTEAFF.

The chain is built from TRBV14 and TRBJ1-1; D gene unclear. The V end was cut by 4 bases, the J end by 6 bases, with 21 bases between. Per germline, CDR1 SGHDN and CDR2 FVKESK. CDR3 length: 16 residues. The CDR3 region is CASSLPGQLTDAEAFF. DNA for the CDR3: TGTGCCAGCAGCCTCCCGGGCCAACTGACGGACGCTGAAGCTTTCTTT.

The J gene is TRBJ2-2, the V gene TRBV12-5; 7 nucleotides agree with TRBD1. Per germline, CDR1 LGHNT and CDR2 FRNRAP. The CDR3 runs to 16 residues. The J segment lost 6 bases and the V segment lost 2 bases, leaving 9 bases of the junction unmatched. CDR3: CASGLIDRDTAGELFF. Here the CDR3 DNA reads TGTGCTAGTGGTTTGATTGACAGGGATACGGCCGGGGAGCTGTTTTTT.

This clone was detected only a few times. The V and J genes are TRBV30 and TRBJ2-7; 8 bases align to TRBD1. The CDR3 is 14 amino acids. Germline values: CDR1 GTSNPN, CDR2 SVGIG (reference sequence). V lost 5 bases to trimming and J lost 3 bases; unmatched junction nucleotides: 9. Here the CDR3 reads CAWRRQGTFYEQYF. In nucleotides, the CDR3 is TGTGCCTGGCGACGACAGGGGACTTTCTACGAGCAGTACTTC.

CDR3 loop: CASSLTSGRPKDTSTDTQYF. DNA of the CDR3: TGTGCCAGCAGTTTAACTAGCGGGAGGCCAAAGGATACTAGCACAGATACGCAGTATTTT. The J gene is TRBJ2-3, the V gene TRBV27, with 12 bases aligning to TRBD2. With V trimmed by 2 bases and J by 0 bases, 12 bases remained unmatched. The CDR3 has 20 amino acids. CDR1 and CDR2 (germline): MNHEY, SMNVEV (reference sequence).

The chain joins TRBV29-1 to TRBJ1-3, with a tentative D call TRBD1 (5 bases). V gave up 3 bases and J gave up 4 bases, with 19 bases separating them. CDR3 length: 16 amino acids. The germline V gene has CDR1 SQVTM and CDR2 ANQGSEA. Here the CDR3 DNA reads TGCAGCGTTGACCCAATCGCCCGGGGCGACGGAAACACCATATATTTT. Its protein product is CSVDPIARGDGNTIYF. Complete variable domain (other parts from reference TRBV29-1 and TRBJ1-3): SAVISQKPSRDICQRGTSLTIQCQVDSQVTMMFWYRQQPGQSLTLIATANQGSEATYESGFVIDKFPISRPNLTFSTLTVSNMSPEDSSIYLCSVDPIARGDGNTIYFGEGSWLTVV.

This clone has a handful of counts. The chain combines TRBV2 with TRBJ1-5; 8 bases agree with TRBD1. Looked up from germline, CDR1 is SNHLY and CDR2 is FYNNEI. This CDR3 comprises 15 residues. V trimming: 6 bases; J trimming: 2 bases; junction bases outside the gene matches: 6. The CDR3 nucleotides read TGTGCCAGCAGCGGACAGGGAGGCGGCAATCAGCCCCAGCATTTT. It specifies CASSGQGGGNQPQHF.

V is TRBV3-1 (or the pseudogene TRBV3-2) and J is TRBJ2-5; no clear D. This CDR3 is 14 amino acids long. Germline V lookup: CDR1 LGHDT, CDR2 YNNKEL (reference sequence). With 0 bases removed from V and 9 bases from J, the gap between germline ends came to 14 bases. The CDR3 bases are TGTGCCAGCAGCCAAGACCGCGGAGACCGGTCCCAGTACTTC. It encodes CASSQDRGDRSQYF.

This rearrangement joins TRBV30 to TRBJ2-2; a weak D match, TRBD2 (6 bases). Germline V gene sequence: CDR1 GTSNPN, CDR2 SVGIG (reference sequence). V dropped 7 bases and J dropped 4 bases, with 31 bases sitting between them. This CDR3 region has 19 residues. The CDR3 loop is CAYSPEGAGPARITGELFF. The CDR3 DNA is TGTGCCTATTCACCCGAAGGAGCGGGCCCCGCCCGGATCACCGGGGAGCTGTTTTTT.

The CDR3 region is CASSKTGKGYTEAFF. CDR3 in DNA: TGTGCCAGCAGCAAGACAGGGAAAGGCTACACTGAAGCTTTCTTT. This rearrangement joins TRBV5-4 to TRBJ1-1, with 7 positions matching TRBD1. The V gene end was trimmed by 4 bases and the J gene end by 3 bases; junction bases not matched to a gene: 9. CDR1 and CDR2 (germline): SGHNT, YYREEE (reference sequence). The length of the CDR3 is 15 residues.

CDR3 sequence: CASSVGQAVDTGELFF. CDR3 nucleotide sequence: TGTGCCAGCAGCGTAGGACAGGCCGTTGACACCGGGGAGCTGTTTTTT. The chain recombines TRBV9 with TRBJ2-2; possibly TRBD1 for D (6 bases). Germline V gene data show CDR1 as SGDLS and CDR2 as YYNGEE. CDR3 length: 16 amino acids. V was shortened by 0 bases and J by 3 bases, with 12 bases between the two germline ends.

Only a few counts were recorded for this clone. This chain joins TRBV5-6 and TRBJ1-6, with D maybe TRBD1 (5 bases). V shed 4 bases and J shed 6 bases, with 11 bases lying between them. This CDR3 contains 14 residues. Germline values: CDR1 SGHDT, CDR2 YYEEEE. CDR3 region: CASSPGTPNSPLHF. The CDR3 bases are TGTGCCAGCAGCCCCGGGACTCCTAATTCACCCCTCCACTTT.

The chain couples TRBV6-1 to TRBJ1-1, with D hard to call. Germline loops: CDR1 MNHNS, CDR2 SASEGT. This CDR3 is 13 amino acids long. The germline V and J ends were trimmed by 1 base and 9 bases, with 12 bases remaining between them. The CDR3 loop reads CASSEGGWSKAFF. The CDR3 bases are TGTGCCAGCAGTGAAGGGGGTTGGTCGAAAGCTTTCTTT.

This chain uses TRBV10-3 with TRBJ2-3; 12 bases fit TRBD2. Germline CDR1 and CDR2: ENHRY and SYGVKD. The CDR3 is 16 amino acids. V dropped 8 bases and J dropped 0; count of bases not matched to a gene: 6. The CDR3 loop reads CAIGSSGRVSTDTQYF. CDR3 sequence (DNA): TGTGCCATCGGATCTAGCGGGAGGGTGAGCACAGATACGCAGTATTTT.

In DNA, the CDR3 is TGTGCCAGCAGCCCGGAAGGGCAGGGTCAGTCACCCCTCCACTTT. Protein product: CASSPEGQGQSPLHF. The chain is built from TRBV4-2 and TRBJ1-6; TRBD1 might be the D (5 bases). CDR3 length: 15 residues. With 4 bases removed from V and 10 bases from J, the gap between germline ends came to 17 bases. CDR1 and CDR2 (germline): LGHNA, YNFKEQ.

This clone has more than one count but fewer than ten. The rearrangement links TRBV18 to TRBJ2-7; D gene ambiguous. V was clipped by 5 bases and J by 3 bases, with 14 bases between them. This CDR3 contains 14 residues. The germline V gene encodes CDR1 KGHSH and CDR2 LQKENI. The CDR3 DNA is TGTGCCAGCTCAGAGAGCCTGATGGACTACGAGCAGTACTTC. This translates into CASSESLMDYEQYF.

This clone was observed a few times. The V call is TRBV7-9, the J call TRBJ2-2; 13 positions agree with TRBD2. Germline-derived CDR1 and CDR2 are SEHNR and FQNEAQ (reference sequence). This CDR3 has 16 amino acids. The ends lost 6 bases at V and 4 bases at J; junction bases unmatched: 5. The CDR3 here is CASSLLAGGTTGELFF. The CDR3 DNA is TGTGCCAGCAGTTTACTAGCGGGGGGGACCACCGGGGAGCTGTTTTTT.

The chain is built from TRBV2 and TRBJ1-6, with TRBD1 identical over 8 bases. V lost 6 bases to trimming and J lost 11 bases; unmatched junction nucleotides: 15. The CDR3 extends over 16 amino acids. Germline CDR1 reads SNHLY; CDR2 reads FYNNEI. The DNA of the CDR3 is TGTGCCAGCAGCCTTCGTATTGGACAGGGAACAGCACCCCTCCACTTT. Amino acid sequence: CASSLRIGQGTAPLHF.